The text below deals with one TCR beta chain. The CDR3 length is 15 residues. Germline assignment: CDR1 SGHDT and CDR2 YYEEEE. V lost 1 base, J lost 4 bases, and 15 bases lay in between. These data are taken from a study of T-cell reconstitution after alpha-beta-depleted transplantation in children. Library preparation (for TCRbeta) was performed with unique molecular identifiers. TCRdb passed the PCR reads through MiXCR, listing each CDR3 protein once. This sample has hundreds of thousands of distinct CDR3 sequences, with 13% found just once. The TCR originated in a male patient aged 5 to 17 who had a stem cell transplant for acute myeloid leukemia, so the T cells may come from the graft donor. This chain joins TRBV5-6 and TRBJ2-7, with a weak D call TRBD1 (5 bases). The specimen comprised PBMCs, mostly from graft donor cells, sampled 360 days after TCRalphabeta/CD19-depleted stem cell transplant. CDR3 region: CASSLRYPGNYEQYF. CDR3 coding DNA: TGTGCCAGCAGCTTGAGGTACCCAGGGAATTACGAGCAGTACTTC.